This TCR beta chain was sequenced in a study of CD8+ T cells in alopecia areata. Turning to this clone: Its specificity is not known.

Sequencing templates came from extracted RNA that was reverse transcribed into cDNA. The method was immunoSEQ multiplex PCR; TCRdb's version includes in-frame clones alone and lacks a portion of them. The sample lists 200,000 to 250,000 clones, about 64% seen once, with more than 3.5% in the top ten. Overall study findings and caveats: Persistence in scalp and blood during tofacitinib was observed for many expanded lesional clones.

Stated treatment: oral pan-JAK inhibitor, 5-10 mg twice daily. CD4+ and CD8+ T cells were sorted from PBMCs stained for CD3, CD4 and CD8. V shed 0 bases, J shed 0 bases, and the junction held 0 bases outside the gene matches. The CDR3 covers 15 residues. The germline gives CDR1 LNHNV, CDR2 YYDKDF (reference sequence). The rearrangement joins TRBV15 to TRBJ2-7, with TRBD1 identical over 9 bases. The sequencing here drew on CD4+ T cells sorted from blood, taken at week 4, from a patient treated with tofacitinib. The TCR was taken from a human donor with alopecia areata. CDR3 protein: CATSREGQGSYEQYF. CDR3 sequence (DNA): TGTGCCACCAGCAGAGAGGGACAGGGCTCCTACGAGCAGTACTTC.